The rows below give T cell receptor beta chains drawn from one sample of a study of T cells in Graves' hyperthyroidism and ophthalmopathy. One entry per CDR3 protein, called by TCRdb with MiXCR from the multiplex PCR reads. The table records roughly 600,000 distinct CDR3 sequences, 13% to 15% of them present only once. Sample: blood. These receptors originate from a woman between 45 and 60 years old with Graves' ophthalmopathy. Each CDR3 is given with its conserved first and last residue. D genes are given only for firm matches. Only some rows state a clone size, as once, few, many or a class for expanded clones.

clone_size	v_call	d_call	j_call	cdr3_nt	cdr3_aa
many	TRBV9	NA	TRBJ2-2	TGTGCCAGCAGCGTAGGGACCCCAAACACCGGGGAGCTGTTTTTT	CASSVGTPNTGELFF
many	TRBV6-1	NA	TRBJ1-1	TGTGCCAGCAGTGAACTCGCGGACACTGAAGCTTTCTTT	CASSELADTEAFF
many	TRBV5-1	NA	TRBJ2-5	TGCGCCAGCAGCTTAACCCCAGGGGAAGAGACCCAGTACTTC	CASSLTPGEETQYF
NA	TRBV6-1	NA	TRBJ2-5	TGTGCCAGCAGTCAACAGGGGGGGTGGCACCAAGAGACCCAGTACTTC	CASSQQGGWHQETQYF
few	TRBV29-1	NA	TRBJ1-2	TGCAGCGTAACAGGGAAAGCGAGTGGCTACACCTTC	CSVTGKASGYTF
many	TRBV30	NA	TRBJ1-1	TGTGCCTGGAGTAGACAGGAGGGGACTGAAGCTTTCTTT	CAWSRQEGTEAFF
few	TRBV5-5	TRBD1	TRBJ1-5	TGTGCCAGCAGCTTGGGGGATACCGGGACAGGGGTTCAGCCCCAGCATTTT	CASSLGDTGTGVQPQHF
NA	TRBV18	NA	TRBJ1-1	TGTGCCAGCTCACAGGTCAGGGAGCGCACTGAAGCTTTCTTT	CASSQVRERTEAFF
NA	TRBV27	NA	TRBJ2-7	TGTGCCAGCAGTTCGGGTTACTACTACGAGCAGTACTTC	CASSSGYYYEQYF
NA	TRBV27	NA	TRBJ1-6	TGTGCCAGCAATCCTGATAATTCACCCCTCCACTTT	CASNPDNSPLHF